A selection of T cell receptor beta chains follows, all from one sample in a study of blood T cell repertoires in COVID-19. Here immunoSEQ multiplex PCR was the method, and the copy in TCRdb shows in-frame clones only, minus some. This table holds roughly 63,000 clones, 80% to 90% found once. Material: peripheral blood. The receptors here all came from a man in his sixties with acute or convalescent COVID-19. Each CDR3 is given with its conserved first and last residue. The D gene is left open where the match is weak. Expanded clones are given a class, and other clones once, few, many or no size at all.

v_call: TRBV6-2/TRBV6-3
j_call: TRBJ2-3
d_call: TRBD2
clone_size: once
cdr3_nt: TGTGCCAGCAGTTCCGGGACTAGCGGGCGCACAGATACGCAGTATTTT
cdr3_aa: CASSSGTSGRTDTQYF

v_call: TRBV19
j_call: TRBJ2-5
d_call: TRBD2
clone_size: .
cdr3_nt: TGTGCCAGTAGTACGTCGACTAGCGGGAGCGGGCAAGAGACCCAGTACTTC
cdr3_aa: CASSTSTSGSGQETQYF

v_call: TRBV2
j_call: TRBJ1-4
d_call: .
clone_size: .
cdr3_nt: TGTGCCAGCACCCGCGCGGCAGGGGTCGAAAAACTGTTTTTT
cdr3_aa: CASTRAAGVEKLFF

v_call: TRBV24-1
j_call: TRBJ2-2
d_call: TRBD2
clone_size: .
cdr3_nt: TGTGCCACCAGTGCCCTAGCGGGAGTCACCGGGGAGCTGTTTTTT
cdr3_aa: CATSALAGVTGELFF

v_call: TRBV7-9
j_call: TRBJ2-5
d_call: TRBD2
clone_size: .
cdr3_nt: TGTGCCAGCAGCTTAGCCGGACTAGCGGGAGGGCAGGAGACCCAGTACTTC
cdr3_aa: CASSLAGLAGGQETQYF

v_call: TRBV21-1
j_call: TRBJ2-7
d_call: .
clone_size: .
cdr3_nt: TGTGCCACGGCGACAGGGGATTACGAGCAGTACTTC
cdr3_aa: CATATGDYEQYF

v_call: TRBV30
j_call: TRBJ1-4
d_call: .
clone_size: once
cdr3_nt: TGTGCCTGGAGTGTTTCGGCGGGGGTGGCAACTAATGAAAAACTGTTTTTT
cdr3_aa: CAWSVSAGVATNEKLFF

v_call: TRBV10-3
j_call: TRBJ1-2
d_call: TRBD1
clone_size: .
cdr3_nt: TGTGCCATCAGTGACTTCCCGGGACAGGAGGAGGGCTACACCTTC
cdr3_aa: CAISDFPGQEEGYTF

v_call: TRBV28
j_call: TRBJ2-1
d_call: TRBD2
clone_size: .
cdr3_nt: TGTGCCAGCAGTTTGCAGCGGGAGCCAAATGAGCAGTTCTTC
cdr3_aa: CASSLQREPNEQFF

v_call: TRBV11-3
j_call: TRBJ2-1
d_call: TRBD2
clone_size: .
cdr3_nt: TGTGCCAGCAGCTCTGGACTAGCGGGAGTCCATAAGAATGAGCAGTTCTTC
cdr3_aa: CASSSGLAGVHKNEQFF

v_call: TRBV30
j_call: TRBJ1-5
d_call: .
clone_size: .
cdr3_nt: TGTGCCTGGCAGTCGGGGGGGCGGAATCAGCCCCAGCATTTT
cdr3_aa: CAWQSGGRNQPQHF

v_call: TRBV27
j_call: TRBJ1-2
d_call: TRBD1
clone_size: few
cdr3_nt: TGTGCCAGCAGTTCAACGACAGGGGAGGCTGGCTACACCTTC
cdr3_aa: CASSSTTGEAGYTF